This TCR beta chain was recovered during a study of cytomegalovirus exposure and HLA in healthy donors. Study overall: Earlier sequencing of 150 million to 200 million T cells yielded 95 million to 120 million unique TCR beta sequences. The Caucasian-associated ancestry cluster held around 76% of around 380 genotyped donors.

The PCR employed 60 Vbeta primers together with 13 Jbeta primers. This table comes from immunoSEQ multiplex PCR, and its TCRdb copy is limited to in-frame clones, with some not included. The sample contains some 110,000 clones, 60% to 85% of which appear only once. Remarks on this clone: Its antigen is as yet unknown.

The CDR3 is 13 residues long. From germline, CDR1 is KGHSH and CDR2 LQKENI. Trimming removed 6 bases from V and 4 bases from J, with 10 bases in between. Study results and limitations: Earlier analysis yielded a pattern in which most TCR beta V segments were productive about 87% or about 30% of the time.

Sequenced: PBMCs. This sequence joins TRBV18 and TRBJ1-5; D is unresolved. The receptor comes from a woman in her late teens or twenties in good health and CMV-seropositive. CDR3 in DNA: TGTGCCAGCTCCTCCCAGGAAAATCAGCCCCAGCATTTT. Protein: CASSSQENQPQHF.